This passage covers 19 T cell receptor beta chains from one sample sequenced in a study of beta chain features in type 1 diabetes. cDNA synthesis used the whole RNA isolate, giving expressed TCRB sequences. Here immunoSEQ multiplex PCR was the method, and the copy in TCRdb shows in-frame clones only, minus some. This table has about 15,000 clones, 43% appearing once. Sequencing used stem cell memory CD4+ T cells from blood. All receptors come from a woman in her thirties or forties in good health.

The chain joins TRBV19 to TRBJ1-1; D ambiguous. V lost 6 bases and J 2 bases, leaving 13 bases between the germline ends. The CDR3 consists of 14 residues. Germline assignment: CDR1 LNHDA and CDR2 SQIVND (reference sequence). CDR3 sequence reads: CASRPEAPNTEAFF. CDR3 sequence (DNA): TGTGCCAGTAGGCCAGAGGCGCCCAACACTGAAGCTTTCTTT.

The CDR3 region has the DNA TGTGCCAGCAGCTCAGGGGGCGACCGGGAAGCTTTCTTT. Its protein product is CASSSGGDREAFF. V and J are TRBV11-2 and TRBJ1-1; 8 nucleotides align to TRBD1. The CDR3 loop spans 13 amino acids. Germline CDR1 and CDR2: SGHAT and FQNNGV. The J segment lost 8 bases and the V segment lost 4 bases, leaving 6 bases of the junction unmatched.

The chain is built from TRBV12-5 and TRBJ1-6, with D maybe TRBD1 (6 bases). Trimming left V 1 base short and J 9 bases short, with 13 bases between. Germline V CDR1 and CDR2: LGHNT, FRNRAP. This CDR3 has 15 residues. CDR3 sequence: CASGLGGGIISPLHF. The CDR3 nucleotides are TGTGCTAGTGGTTTGGGTGGGGGCATTATTTCACCCCTCCACTTT.

This chain connects TRBV9 to TRBJ2-3; D perhaps matches TRBD2 (5 bases). Trimming took off 4 bases at V and 3 bases at J, with 12 bases between the two ends. Germline V gene sequence: CDR1 SGDLS, CDR2 YYNGEE. The CDR3 is 14 amino acids. Written as DNA, the CDR3 is TGTGCCAGCAGCCCCCGGGTAGCGACAGATACGCAGTATTTT. Amino acids: CASSPRVATDTQYF.

The chain uses TRBV7-2 and TRBJ2-3; 7 nucleotides align to TRBD2. The CDR3 spans 17 residues. With V trimmed by 4 bases and J by 2 bases, 12 bases remained unmatched. Germline V gene lookup returns CDR1 SGHTA and CDR2 FQGNSA. CDR3 nucleotide sequence: TGTGCCAGCAGCTCCCGTTCAATTCGGGACTACACAGATACGCAGTATTTT. This sequence encodes CASSSRSIRDYTDTQYF.

The rearrangement links TRBV27 to TRBJ1-2; no clear D. Germline loops: CDR1 MNHEY, CDR2 SMNVEV (reference sequence). The CDR3 is 16 residues long. Trimming stripped 2 bases from V and 0 bases from J, with 13 bases between. The CDR3: CASSLGFPGTNYGYTF. The CDR3 bases are TGTGCCAGCAGTTTAGGCTTTCCGGGAACTAACTATGGCTACACCTTC.

The chain is built from TRBV7-8 and TRBJ2-7; TRBD2 matches at 13 bases. Germline CDR1 is SGHVS and CDR2 is FQNEAQ. The V gene end was trimmed by 5 bases and the J gene end by 5 bases; junction bases not matched to a gene: 9. The CDR3 totals 16 residues. CDR3 region: CASSPGLAGESHEQYF. CDR3 nucleotides: TGTGCCAGCAGCCCTGGACTAGCGGGGGAGTCCCACGAGCAGTACTTC. Full variable domain (remainder filled in from reference TRBV7-8 and TRBJ2-7): GAGVSQSPRYKVAKRGQDVALRCDPISGHVSLFWYQQALGQGPEFLTYFQNEAQLDKSGLPSDRFFAERPEGSVSTLKIQRTQQEDSAVYLCASSPGLAGESHEQYFGPGTRLTVT.

This chain links TRBV27 with TRBJ1-2, with 8 bases identical to TRBD1. The CDR3 extends over 13 amino acids. In germline, CDR1 is MNHEY, CDR2 SMNVEV (reference sequence). After removal of 6 bases from V and 6 bases from J, the junction contained 6 bases not matched to a gene. The DNA of the CDR3 is TGTGCCAGCAGCACGGACAGGGTTCATGGCTACACCTTC. It translates to CASSTDRVHGYTF.

The chain is built from TRBV6-5 and TRBJ1-5; D is uncertain. The V and J ends lost 0 bases and 1 base respectively, with 7 bases between them. The CDR3 has 15 residues. The germline gives CDR1 MNHEY, CDR2 SVGAGI. CDR3 sequence: CASSYSFRSNQPQHF. The CDR3 DNA reads as TGTGCCAGCAGTTACTCGTTCCGGAGCAATCAGCCCCAGCATTTT.

This clone was observed a handful of times. The chain is built from TRBV29-1 and TRBJ1-2, with D unclear. Germline V gene sequence: CDR1 SQVTM, CDR2 ANQGSEA. This CDR3 spans 12 amino acids. The CDR3 coding sequence is TGCAGGGCCTCGTACCCTAACTATGGCTACACCTTC. This gives the protein CRASYPNYGYTF.

This clone was counted only a few times. The chain recombines TRBV19 with TRBJ1-5, with 8 bases matching TRBD1. The CDR3 spans 16 residues. CDR1 and CDR2 (germline): LNHDA, SQIVND (reference sequence). The V and J ends lost 5 bases and 2 bases, in that order; junction bases with no gene match: 8. The DNA of the CDR3 is TGTGCCAGTAGTGTCCAGGGGGCAGCGGGCAATCAGCCCCAGCATTTT. It yields the protein CASSVQGAAGNQPQHF.

J is TRBJ1-1 and V is TRBV29-1; tentatively, D is TRBD1 (5 bases). CDR1 is SQVTM, CDR2 ANQGSEA, per germline. The CDR3 runs to 13 residues. Trimming removed 4 bases at V and 3 bases at J, with 12 bases between. The CDR3 region is CSVGGGRDTEAFF. CDR3 in DNA: TGCAGCGTTGGAGGCGGCAGGGACACTGAAGCTTTCTTT.

The rearrangement uses TRBV9 and TRBJ1-3, with a weak D call TRBD1 (5 bases). This CDR3 spans 14 amino acids. Trimming removed 4 bases from V and 5 bases from J, with 13 bases in between. The germline V gene has CDR1 SGDLS and CDR2 YYNGEE. The CDR3, as DNA: TGTGCCAGCAGCCCTCAGACAGAAAGAAACACCATATATTTT. Translating it yields CASSPQTERNTIYF.

The chain combines TRBV7-8 with TRBJ2-1, with 7 bases fitting TRBD2. The CDR3 loop spans 16 amino acids. Germline loops: CDR1 SGHVS, CDR2 FQNEAQ. V shed 2 bases, J shed 6 bases, and the junction held 10 bases outside the gene matches. The CDR3 sequence: CASSLKWAGESNEQFF. The CDR3 bases are TGTGCCAGCAGCTTAAAATGGGCGGGGGAGAGCAATGAGCAGTTCTTC.

The J gene is TRBJ1-2, the V gene TRBV7-2, with 11 bases aligning to TRBD1. In germline, CDR1 is SGHTA, CDR2 FQGNSA. The CDR3 length is 14 residues. The ends lost 7 bases at V and 4 bases at J; junction bases unmatched: 5. The DNA of the CDR3 is TGTGCCAGCACCATGGACAGGGGGCCCTATGGCTACACCTTC. Translation gives CASTMDRGPYGYTF.

This clone has only a few counts. In DNA, the CDR3 is TGCGCCAGCAGCTATGGCAGCGAATCTGAAGCTTTCTTT. Amino acids: CASSYGSESEAFF. This chain links TRBV5-1 with TRBJ1-1; D is undetermined. The germline V gene has CDR1 SGHRS and CDR2 YFSETQ. The V end was cut by 3 bases, the J end by 6 bases, with 12 bases between. The CDR3 is 13 residues long. The full variable domain, in which reference TRBV5-1 and TRBJ1-1 provide the parts outside the CDR3, is KAGVTQTPRYLIKTRGQQVTLSCSPISGHRSVSWYQQTPGQGLQFLFEYFSETQRNKGNFPGRFSGRQFSNSRSEMNVSTLELGDSALYLCASSYGSESEAFFGQGTRLTVV.

V gene TRBV15 combines with J gene TRBJ1-1; TRBD1 agrees at 7 bases. CDR1 is LNHNV and CDR2 is YYDKDF in the germline V gene (reference sequence). The trim removed 3 bases at V and 6 bases at J, leaving 4 bases unmatched. The CDR3 runs 13 residues. The CDR3, as DNA: TGTGCCACCAGCAGTTATGGGACAGCTGAAGCTTTCTTT. Translating it yields CATSSYGTAEAFF.

The chain employs TRBV9 and TRBJ2-2, with TRBD2 matching 8 bases. Per germline, CDR1 SGDLS and CDR2 YYNGEE. With V trimmed by 7 bases and J by 0 bases, 8 bases remained unmatched. CDR3 size: 16 residues. The CDR3 protein is CASAVGLVPNTGELFF. CDR3 DNA: TGTGCCAGCGCCGTGGGACTAGTCCCGAACACCGGGGAGCTGTTTTTT.

V gene TRBV2 combines with J gene TRBJ2-7, with D uncertain. The CDR3 covers 11 residues. Germline V gene lookup returns CDR1 SNHLY and CDR2 FYNNEI. The germline V and J ends were trimmed by 4 bases and 7 bases, with 8 bases remaining between them. The CDR3: CASSAQIEQYF. In nucleotides, the CDR3 is TGTGCCAGCAGTGCTCAGATTGAGCAGTACTTC. Full variable domain (rest looked up from reference TRBV2 and TRBJ2-7): EPEVTQTPSHQVTQMGQEVILRCVPISNHLYFYWYRQILGQKVEFLVSFYNNEISEKSEIFDDQFSVERPDGSNFTLKIRSTKLEDSAMYFCASSAQIEQYFGPGTRLTVT.